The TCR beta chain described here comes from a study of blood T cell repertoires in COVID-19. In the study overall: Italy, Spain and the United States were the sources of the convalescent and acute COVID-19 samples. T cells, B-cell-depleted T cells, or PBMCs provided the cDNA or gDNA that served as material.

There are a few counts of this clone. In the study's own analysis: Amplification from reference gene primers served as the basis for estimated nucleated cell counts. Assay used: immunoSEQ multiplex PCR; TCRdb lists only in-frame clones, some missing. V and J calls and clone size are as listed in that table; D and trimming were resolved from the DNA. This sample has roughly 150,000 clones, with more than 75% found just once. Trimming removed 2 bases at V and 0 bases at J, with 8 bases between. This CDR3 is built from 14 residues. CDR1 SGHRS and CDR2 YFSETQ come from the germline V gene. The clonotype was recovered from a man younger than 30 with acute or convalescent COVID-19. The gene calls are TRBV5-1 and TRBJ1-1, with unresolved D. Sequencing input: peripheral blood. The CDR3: CASSFRSMNTEAFF. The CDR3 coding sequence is TGCGCCAGCAGCTTTAGGAGCATGAACACTGAAGCTTTCTTT.